The source of this TCR beta chain is a study of blood T cell repertoires in COVID-19. Method: immunoSEQ multiplex PCR; TCRdb's copy keeps in-frame clones and lacks some. The data contain about 33,000 clones, more than 80% of them singletons. The CDR3 totals 13 residues. V was clipped by 7 bases and J by 0 bases, with 4 bases between them. Germline-derived CDR1 and CDR2 are SNHLY and FYNNEI. This clone occurred once. The sequencing input was peripheral blood. This sequence originates from a human donor in a cohort sampled during active COVID-19. The rearrangement joins TRBV2 to TRBJ2-6, with unresolved D. CDR3 coding DNA: TGTGCCAGCACCCGCTCTGGGGCCAACGTCCTGACTTTC. Protein sequence: CASTRSGANVLTF.